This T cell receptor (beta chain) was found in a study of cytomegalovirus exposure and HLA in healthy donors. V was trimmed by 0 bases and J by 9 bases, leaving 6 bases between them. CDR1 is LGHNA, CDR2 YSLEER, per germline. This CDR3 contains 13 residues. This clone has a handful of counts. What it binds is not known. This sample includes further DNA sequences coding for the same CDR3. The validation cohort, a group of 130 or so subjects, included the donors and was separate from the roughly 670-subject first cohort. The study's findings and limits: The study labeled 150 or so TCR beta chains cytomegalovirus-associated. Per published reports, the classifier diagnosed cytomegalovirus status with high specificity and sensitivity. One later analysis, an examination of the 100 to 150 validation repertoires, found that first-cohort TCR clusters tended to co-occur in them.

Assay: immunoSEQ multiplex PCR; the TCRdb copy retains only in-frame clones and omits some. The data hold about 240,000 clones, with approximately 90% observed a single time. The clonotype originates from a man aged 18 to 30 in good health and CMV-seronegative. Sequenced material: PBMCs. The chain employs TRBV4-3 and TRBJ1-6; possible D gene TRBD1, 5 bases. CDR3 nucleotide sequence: TGCGCCAGCAGCCAAGATAGGGGTTCACCCCTCCACTTT. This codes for CASSQDRGSPLHF.